The entry that follows covers one T cell receptor (beta chain) sequence. Its matching antigen is unknown. This sample stems from a study of T cell responses to AZD1222 COVID-19 vaccine. General study points: The sample set comprised mostly white British donors with more females, and clonal diversity was possibly underestimated. Regions 160-218 and 743-854 held dominance among vaccine-associated CD4 TCRs, which spanned spike. Reports indicate that nearly half of spike-specific TCRs are directed at unmutated variant regions.

Clones were read by immunoSEQ multiplex PCR, and TCRdb kept only the in-frame ones, dropping some. This table holds 130,000 or so clones, more than 65% found once. The CDR3 is 14 residues long. Germline CDR1 and CDR2: SGHNT and YYREEE (reference sequence). V lost 3 bases, J lost 5 bases, and 14 bases lay in between. This specimen consisted of peripheral blood, obtained 28 days after the second AZD1222 dose. The TCR comes from an adult who received the AZD1222 COVID-19 vaccine. V is TRBV5-4 and J is TRBJ1-2; a weak D match, TRBD1 (6 bases). The CDR3 region has the DNA TGTGCCAGCAGCTCCGGACAGCAAGGGTATGGCTACACCTTC. Amino acids: CASSSGQQGYGYTF. The whole variable domain, remainder taken from reference TRBV5-4 and TRBJ1-2, is ETGVTQSPTHLIKTRGQQVTLRCSSQSGHNTVSWYQQALGQGPQFIFQYYREEENGRGNFPPRFSGLQFPNYSSELNVNALELDDSALYLCASSSGQQGYGYTFGSGTRLTVV.